This T cell receptor (beta chain) was profiled in a study of blood T cell repertoires in COVID-19. Turning to the study itself: Samples came from the United States, Italy and Spain, spanning acute and convalescent COVID-19. The cDNA or gDNA used as material had been derived from T cells, B-cell-depleted T cells, or PBMCs.

In the original workflow: From reference gene primer amplification, estimates of nucleated cell counts were derived. Using immunoSEQ multiplex PCR, the repertoire was profiled, and TCRdb retains in-frame clones only, with some absent. Clone size and V and J calls were adopted from that table, with D and trimming inferred from the DNA. The sample holds 30,000 to 40,000 clones, about 88% seen once. CDR3 length equals 13 residues. Germline V CDR1 and CDR2: MNHEY, SMNVEV (reference sequence). V was pared by 0 bases and J by 7 bases, with 9 bases between. The sequence came from a human donor in a cohort sampled during active COVID-19. The V and J genes are TRBV27 and TRBJ1-1; a weak D match, TRBD1 (6 bases). The sequencing sample was made of peripheral blood. The CDR3 loop is CASSLSGTNEAFF. The CDR3 DNA reads TGTGCCAGCAGTTTATCCGGGACAAATGAAGCTTTCTTT.